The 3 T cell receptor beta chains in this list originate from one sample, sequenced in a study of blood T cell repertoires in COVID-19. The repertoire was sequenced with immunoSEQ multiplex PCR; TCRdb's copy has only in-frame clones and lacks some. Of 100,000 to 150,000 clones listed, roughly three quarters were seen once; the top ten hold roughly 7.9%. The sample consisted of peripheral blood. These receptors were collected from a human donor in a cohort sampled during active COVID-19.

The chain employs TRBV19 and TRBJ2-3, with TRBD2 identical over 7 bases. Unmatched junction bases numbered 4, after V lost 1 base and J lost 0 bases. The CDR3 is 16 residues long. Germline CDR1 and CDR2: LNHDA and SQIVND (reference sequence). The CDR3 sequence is CASSIVSGRSTDTQYF. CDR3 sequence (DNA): TGTGCCAGTAGTATAGTTAGCGGGCGGAGCACAGATACGCAGTATTTT.

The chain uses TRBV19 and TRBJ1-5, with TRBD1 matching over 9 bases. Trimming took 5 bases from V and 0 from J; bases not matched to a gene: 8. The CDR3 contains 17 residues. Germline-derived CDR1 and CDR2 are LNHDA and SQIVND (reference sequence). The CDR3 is CASSSWTGEDSNQPQHF. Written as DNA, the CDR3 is TGTGCCAGTAGTTCCTGGACAGGGGAGGATAGCAATCAGCCCCAGCATTTT.

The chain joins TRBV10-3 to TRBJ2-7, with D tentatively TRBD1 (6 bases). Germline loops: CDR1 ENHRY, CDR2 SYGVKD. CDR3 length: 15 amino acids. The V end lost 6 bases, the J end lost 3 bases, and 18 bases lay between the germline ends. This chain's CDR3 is CAIRGAGNFRYEQYF. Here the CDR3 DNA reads TGTGCCATCAGGGGGGCCGGGAATTTTCGCTACGAGCAGTACTTC.